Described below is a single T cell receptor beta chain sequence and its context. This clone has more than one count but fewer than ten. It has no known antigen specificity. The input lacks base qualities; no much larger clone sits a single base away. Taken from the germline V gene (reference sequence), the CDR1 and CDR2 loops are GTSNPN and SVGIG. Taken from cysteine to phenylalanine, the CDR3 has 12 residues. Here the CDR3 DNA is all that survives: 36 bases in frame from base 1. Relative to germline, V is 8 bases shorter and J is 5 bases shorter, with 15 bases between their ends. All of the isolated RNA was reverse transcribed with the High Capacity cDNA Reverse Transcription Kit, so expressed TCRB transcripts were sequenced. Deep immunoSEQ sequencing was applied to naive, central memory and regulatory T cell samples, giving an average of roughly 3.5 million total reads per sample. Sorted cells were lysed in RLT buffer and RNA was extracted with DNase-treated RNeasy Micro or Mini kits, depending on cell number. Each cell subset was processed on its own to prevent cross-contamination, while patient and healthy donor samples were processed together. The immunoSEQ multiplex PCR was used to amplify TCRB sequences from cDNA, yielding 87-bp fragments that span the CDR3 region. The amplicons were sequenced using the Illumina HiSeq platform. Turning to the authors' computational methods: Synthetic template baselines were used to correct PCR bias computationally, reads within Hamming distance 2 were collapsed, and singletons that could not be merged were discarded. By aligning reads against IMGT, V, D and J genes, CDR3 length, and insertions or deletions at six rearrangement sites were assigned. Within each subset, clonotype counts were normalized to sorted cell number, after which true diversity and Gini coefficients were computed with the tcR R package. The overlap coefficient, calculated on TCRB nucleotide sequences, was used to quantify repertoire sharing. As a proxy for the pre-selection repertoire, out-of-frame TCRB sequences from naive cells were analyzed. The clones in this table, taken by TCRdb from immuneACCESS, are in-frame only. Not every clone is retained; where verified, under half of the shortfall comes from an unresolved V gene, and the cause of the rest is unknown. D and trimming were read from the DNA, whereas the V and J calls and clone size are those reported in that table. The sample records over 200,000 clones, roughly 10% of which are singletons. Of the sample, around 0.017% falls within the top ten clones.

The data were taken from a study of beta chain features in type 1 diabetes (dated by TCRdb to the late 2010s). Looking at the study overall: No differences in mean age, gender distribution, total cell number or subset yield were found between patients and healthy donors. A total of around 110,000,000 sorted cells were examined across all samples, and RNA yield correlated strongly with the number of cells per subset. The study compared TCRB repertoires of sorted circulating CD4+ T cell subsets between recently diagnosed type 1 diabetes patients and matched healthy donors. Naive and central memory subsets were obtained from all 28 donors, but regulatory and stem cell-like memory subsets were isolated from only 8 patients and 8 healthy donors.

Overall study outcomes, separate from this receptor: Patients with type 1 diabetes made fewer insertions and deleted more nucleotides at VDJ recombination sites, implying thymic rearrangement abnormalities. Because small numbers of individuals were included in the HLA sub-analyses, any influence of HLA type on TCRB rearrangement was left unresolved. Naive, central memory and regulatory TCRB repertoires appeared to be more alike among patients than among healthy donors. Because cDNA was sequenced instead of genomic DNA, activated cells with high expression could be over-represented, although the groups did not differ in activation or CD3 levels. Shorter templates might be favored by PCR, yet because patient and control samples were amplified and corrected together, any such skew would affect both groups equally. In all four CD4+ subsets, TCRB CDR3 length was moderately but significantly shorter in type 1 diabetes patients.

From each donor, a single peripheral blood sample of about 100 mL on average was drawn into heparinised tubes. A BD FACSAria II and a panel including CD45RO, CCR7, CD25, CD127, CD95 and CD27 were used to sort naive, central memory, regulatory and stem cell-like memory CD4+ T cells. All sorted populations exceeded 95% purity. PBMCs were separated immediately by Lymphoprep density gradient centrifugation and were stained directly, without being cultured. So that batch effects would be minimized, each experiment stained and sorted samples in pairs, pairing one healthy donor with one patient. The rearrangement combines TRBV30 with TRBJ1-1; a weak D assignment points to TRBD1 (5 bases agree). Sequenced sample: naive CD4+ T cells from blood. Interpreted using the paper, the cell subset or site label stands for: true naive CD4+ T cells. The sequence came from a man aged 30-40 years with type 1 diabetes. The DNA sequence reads TGTGCCGGCAGGGTAGGTCGGACTGAAGCTTTCTTT. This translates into CAGRVGRTEAFF. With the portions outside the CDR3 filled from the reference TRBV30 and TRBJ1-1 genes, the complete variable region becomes SQTIHQWPATLVQPVGSPLSLECTVEGTSNPNLYWYRQAAGRGLQLLFYSVGIGQISSEVPQNLSASRPQDRQFILSSKKLLLSDSGFYLCAGRVGRTEAFFGQGTRLTVV.